This T cell receptor beta chain is from a study of OX40 agonist ivuxolimab in advanced cancers. About the full investigation: The costimulatory receptor OX40 (CD134) was targeted by ivuxolimab, a fully human IgG2 agonistic monoclonal antibody. Intravenous ivuxolimab was administered to patients every 2 weeks at six dose levels: 0.01, 0.1, 0.3, 1.5, 3 and 10 mg/kg. Among the roughly 52 dose-escalation patients, some 19 had hepatocellular carcinoma, around 15 melanoma, 9 renal cell carcinoma and 9 head and neck cancer. A male proportion of under 85% and a mean age of roughly 58 years, ranging from 23 to 79, were recorded for the dose-escalation cohort. Prior anti-PD-1, anti-PD-L1 or anti-CTLA-4 therapy was permitted, and 40% of dose-escalation patients had received checkpoint inhibitors. Three dose-escalation patients achieved partial responses, one with hepatocellular carcinoma and two with cutaneous melanoma. The point of sequencing TCRbeta in the periphery was to test whether ivuxolimab changed TCR sequence diversity and drove clonal T-cell expansion. The monotherapy dose-escalation portion (N of about 50 patients) of the phase I ivuxolimab trial is reported in the paper.

Remarks on this clone: Its specific antigen is unknown. It has no much larger one-base neighbor in the sample; base qualities were not kept.

The trial excluded patients who had a history of autoimmune disease or were on systemic immunosuppression. Peripheral blood for TCR sequencing was collected from all dose cohorts at baseline, on cycle 4 day 1, and on cycle 7 day 1. Samples were obtained from an open-label, multicenter, first-in-human phase I dose-escalation trial of ivuxolimab. The trial enrolled adults with locally advanced or metastatic head and neck squamous cell, hepatocellular, melanoma or renal cell carcinoma. Before TCR sequencing, CD4+ T cells and CD8+ T cells were sorted from peripheral blood as separate populations. Genomic DNA was extracted from sorted cells for sequencing of the TCRbeta CDR3 region. TCRbeta CDR3 regions were sequenced using the immunoSEQ Assay. This immuneACCESS table, as held by TCRdb, lists in-frame sequences with V and J called but not all clones. Of the missing ones, under half trace to an unresolved V gene in checked studies; the others have no known cause. This sample gives roughly 69,000 clones in total; 75% to 95% of them show up just once. The ten largest clones take up roughly 1% of the sample.

Points the paper makes about the study in general: Low levels of normalized T-cell clonal expansion were also seen in some patients who did not respond. At doses from 0.1 to 3.0 mg/kg, clonal expansion was seen in both CD4+ and CD8+ blood T cells between baseline and week 6. After ivuxolimab, CD8+ T cells had more expanded clones than CD4+ T cells on average. The antigen specificity of the peripheral T cells that underwent clonal expansion was not determined. In the 0.1-3.0 mg/kg groups, partial responders were among the patients with the lowest normalized peripheral clonal expansion, particularly in CD8+ T cells.

This TCR came from an adult with an advanced solid tumor such as melanoma, head and neck, liver or kidney cancer. The source was CD4+ or CD8+ T cells sorted from blood, collected in a trial of the OX40 agonist ivuxolimab.

The bases read TGTGCCAGCAGCTTAGAGAATCAGCCCCAGCATTTT. Translated, this is CASSLENQPQHF. Rearrangement joined TRBV7-9 to TRBJ1-5; no D gene is confidently identified. Between the V and J ends, shortened by 1 base and 4 bases respectively, the junction contains 2 bases. There are 12 amino acids in the CDR3, from cysteine to phenylalanine inclusive. Only the CDR3 part of the read is kept: 36 bases, read in frame from the first base. CDR1 and CDR2 are drawn from the germline V gene (reference sequence): SEHNR, FQNEAQ. When the CDR3 is completed using the reference TRBV7-9 and TRBJ1-5 genes on either side, the full variable domain is DTGVSQNPRHKITKRGQNVTFRCDPISEHNRLYWYRQTLGQGPEFLTYFQNEAQLEKSRLLSDRFSAERPKGSFSTLEIQRTEQGDSAMYLCASSLENQPQHFGDGTRLSIL.